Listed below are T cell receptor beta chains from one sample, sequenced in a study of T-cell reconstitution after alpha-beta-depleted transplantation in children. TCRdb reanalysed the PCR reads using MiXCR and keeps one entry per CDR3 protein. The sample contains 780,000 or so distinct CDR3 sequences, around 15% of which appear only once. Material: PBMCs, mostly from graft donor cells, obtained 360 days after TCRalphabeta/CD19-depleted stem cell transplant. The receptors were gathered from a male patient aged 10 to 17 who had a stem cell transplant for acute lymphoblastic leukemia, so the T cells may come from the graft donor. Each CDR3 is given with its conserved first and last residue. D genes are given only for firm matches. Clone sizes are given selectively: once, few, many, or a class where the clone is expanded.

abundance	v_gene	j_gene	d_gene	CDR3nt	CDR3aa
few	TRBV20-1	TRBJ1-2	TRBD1	TGCAGTGCTACGGGACAGCCAGGGGAGGGCTACACCTTC	CSATGQPGEGYTF
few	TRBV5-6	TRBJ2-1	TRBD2	TGTGCCAGCAGCTCGGGGACTAGCGGTTTCTCCTACAATGAGCAGTTCTTC	CASSSGTSGFSYNEQFF
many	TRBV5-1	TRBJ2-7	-	TGCGCCAGCAGCTTGGTGGCGGACGACGAGCAGTACTTC	CASSLVADDEQYF
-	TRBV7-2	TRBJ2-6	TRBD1	TGTGCCAGCAGCCAGGGGGCGCAAAGACCAGGGGCCAACGTCCTGACTTTC	CASSQGAQRPGANVLTF
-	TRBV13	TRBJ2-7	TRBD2	TGTGCCAGCAGCTCCCAGCTTAGCGGGCTATCCTACGAGCAGTACTTC	CASSSQLSGLSYEQYF
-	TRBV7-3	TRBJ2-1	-	TGTGCCAGCAGCCCTCTGGGCCGGGGTAGCTTTAGCTCCTACAATGAGCAGTTCTTC	CASSPLGRGSFSSYNEQFF
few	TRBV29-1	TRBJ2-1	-	TGCAGCGTTGCGCCGACAGGACCCTACAATGAGCAGTTCTTC	CSVAPTGPYNEQFF
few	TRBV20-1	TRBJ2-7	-	TGCAGTGCTCTAGGTTTAGCGGACCCCTACGAGCAGTACTTC	CSALGLADPYEQYF
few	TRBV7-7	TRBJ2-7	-	TGTGCCAGCAGCCGACTAGTAGGGGAAAACTACGAGCAGTACTTC	CASSRLVGENYEQYF
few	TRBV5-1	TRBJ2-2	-	TGCGCCAGCGAGGACAGACCGAACACCGGGGAGCTGTTTTTT	CASEDRPNTGELFF
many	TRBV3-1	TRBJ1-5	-	TGTGCCAGCGCCAAAGGACGTTATCAGCCCCAGCATTTT	CASAKGRYQPQHF
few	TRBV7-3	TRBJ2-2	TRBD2	TGTGCCAGCAGCTTGGGGACTAGCGGATTCACCGGGGAGCTGTTTTTT	CASSLGTSGFTGELFF
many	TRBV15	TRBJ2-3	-	TGTGCCACCAGCAGCCTTTCTAGCGGCACAGATACGCAGTATTTT	CATSSLSSGTDTQYF
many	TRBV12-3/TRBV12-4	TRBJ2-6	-	TGTGCCAGCAGTTTCCCCAGGTTAAGCTCTGGGGCCAACGTCCTGACTTTC	CASSFPRLSSGANVLTF
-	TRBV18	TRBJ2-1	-	TGTGCCAGCTCACCACAAGAGGGGGGTGAGCAGTTCTTC	CASSPQEGGEQFF
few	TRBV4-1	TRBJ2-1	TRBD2	TGCGCCAGCAGCCAAGGCCTTGGACTAGCGGGGTCCTACAATGAGCAGTTCTTC	CASSQGLGLAGSYNEQFF
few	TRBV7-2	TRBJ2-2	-	TGTGCCAGCAGCTTAGTCCCGGATCTCGGGGAGCTGTTTTTT	CASSLVPDLGELFF
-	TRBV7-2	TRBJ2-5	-	TGTGCGGCAGGGGAAGCCCACGAGCAAGAGACCCAGTACTTC	CAAGEAHEQETQYF
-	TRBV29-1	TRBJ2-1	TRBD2	TGCAGCGACCGGGGGAGGGAGGCCTACAATGAGCAGTTCTTC	CSDRGREAYNEQFF
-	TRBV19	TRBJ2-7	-	TGTGCCAGTAGTACGAGGGGGAGAGGGGAGCAGTACTTC	CASSTRGRGEQYF
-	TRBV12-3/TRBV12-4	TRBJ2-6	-	TGTGCCAGCAGCCCGCTCTGGTCTGACGGGGCCAACGTCCTGACTTTC	CASSPLWSDGANVLTF
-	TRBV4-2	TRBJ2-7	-	TGTGCCAGCAGCCAAGACCGCTATGTGAGCTACGAGCAGTACTTC	CASSQDRYVSYEQYF
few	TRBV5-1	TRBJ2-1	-	TGCGCCAGCAGACTTTCCTACAATGAGCAGTTCTTC	CASRLSYNEQFF
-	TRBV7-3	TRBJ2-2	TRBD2	TGTGCCAGCAGCTGGGAGGGAGGGGTCACCGGGGAGCTGTTTTTT	CASSWEGGVTGELFF
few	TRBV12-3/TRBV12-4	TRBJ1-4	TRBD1	TGTGCCAGCAGACTCGACAGGGCAAAGGTTAATGAAAAACTGTTTTTT	CASRLDRAKVNEKLFF
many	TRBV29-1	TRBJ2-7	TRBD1	TGCAGCGTCCTGCCCGGACAGGGCTACGAGCAGTACTTC	CSVLPGQGYEQYF
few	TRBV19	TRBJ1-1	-	TGTGCCAGTAGTAAGTCGCAGAACACTGAAGCTTTCTTT	CASSKSQNTEAFF
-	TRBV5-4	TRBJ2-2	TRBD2	TGTGCCAGCAGCTCGCGTTTGACTAGCGCCGGGGAGCTGTTTTTT	CASSSRLTSAGELFF
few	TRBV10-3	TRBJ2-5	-	TGTGCCATCAGTGACCGCCAAGAAGAGACCCAGTACTTC	CAISDRQEETQYF
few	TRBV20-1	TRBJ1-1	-	TGCAGTGCTACCCCGGCCCGTGAAGCTTTCTTT	CSATPAREAFF
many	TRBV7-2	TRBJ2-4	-	TGTGCCAGCAGCACCCAAAGCGCGGGGGCCAAAAACATTCAGTACTTC	CASSTQSAGAKNIQYF
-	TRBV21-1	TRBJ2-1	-	TGTGCCAGCAGCAAAAAGGCAGACAATGAGCAGTTCTTC	CASSKKADNEQFF
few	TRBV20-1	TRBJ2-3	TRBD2	TGCAGTGCTTCCCGGGACTATGACCCAGATACGCAGTATTTT	CSASRDYDPDTQYF
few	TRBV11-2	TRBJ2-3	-	TGTGCCAGCAGCCAAGGATGGGGATTCGGCACAGATACGCAGTATTTT	CASSQGWGFGTDTQYF
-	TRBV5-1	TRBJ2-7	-	TGCGCCAGCAGCCCTTGGGGGGATATTTCCTACGAGCAGTACTTC	CASSPWGDISYEQYF
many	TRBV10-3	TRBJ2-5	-	TGTGCCATCAGTGAGTCGGAGACCCAGTACTTC	CAISESETQYF
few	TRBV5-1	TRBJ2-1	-	TGCGCCAGCGAGCGGGCAGGGGACAATGAGCAGTTCTTC	CASERAGDNEQFF